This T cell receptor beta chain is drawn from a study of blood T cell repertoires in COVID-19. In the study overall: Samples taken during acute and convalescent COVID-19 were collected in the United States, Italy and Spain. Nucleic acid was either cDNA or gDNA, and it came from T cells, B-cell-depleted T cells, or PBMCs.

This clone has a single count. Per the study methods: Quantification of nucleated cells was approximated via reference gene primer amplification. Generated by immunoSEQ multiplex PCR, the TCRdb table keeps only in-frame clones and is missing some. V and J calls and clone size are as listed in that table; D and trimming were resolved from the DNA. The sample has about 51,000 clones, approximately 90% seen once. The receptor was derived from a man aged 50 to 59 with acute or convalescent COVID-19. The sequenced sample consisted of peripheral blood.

The DNA of the CDR3 is TGTGCCAGCACCTCCTGGGGGCGCCCCGGTTTCTTT. Protein product: CASTSWGRPGFF. The V gene is TRBV28, the J gene TRBJ1-1, with D perhaps TRBD1 (6 bases). V was shortened by 7 bases and J by 13 bases, with 19 bases between the two germline ends. Germline loops: CDR1 MDHEN, CDR2 SYDVKM. The CDR3 totals 12 residues. The whole variable domain, filled in from reference TRBV28 and TRBJ1-1, reads DVKVTQSSRYLVKRTGEKVFLECVQDMDHENMFWYRQDPGLGLRLIYFSYDVKMKEKGDIPEGYSVSREKKERFSLILESASTNQTSMYLCASTSWGRPGFFGQGTRLTVV.